The source of this T cell receptor beta chain is a study of T cell responses to AZD1222 COVID-19 vaccine. The V end lost 2 bases, the J end lost 3 bases, and 8 bases lay between the germline ends. CDR3 length equals 13 residues. In germline, CDR1 is SGHRS, CDR2 YFSETQ. Generated by immunoSEQ multiplex PCR, the TCRdb table keeps only in-frame clones and is missing some. The top ten clones hold around 19% of a sample with 60,000 to 75,000 clones, about 85% of them seen once. The receptor was derived from an adult in good health. V is TRBV5-1 and J is TRBJ1-1; D gene unclear. The sample consisted of peripheral blood, taken on day 0 of AZD1222 vaccination. The DNA for the CDR3 is TGCGCCAGCAGCTTTTTGTCGGACACTGAAGCTTTCTTT. Encoded protein: CASSFLSDTEAFF. The complete variable domain, with remaining parts taken from reference TRBV5-1 and TRBJ1-1, reads KAGVTQTPRYLIKTRGQQVTLSCSPISGHRSVSWYQQTPGQGLQFLFEYFSETQRNKGNFPGRFSGRQFSNSRSEMNVSTLELGDSALYLCASSFLSDTEAFFGQGTRLTVV.